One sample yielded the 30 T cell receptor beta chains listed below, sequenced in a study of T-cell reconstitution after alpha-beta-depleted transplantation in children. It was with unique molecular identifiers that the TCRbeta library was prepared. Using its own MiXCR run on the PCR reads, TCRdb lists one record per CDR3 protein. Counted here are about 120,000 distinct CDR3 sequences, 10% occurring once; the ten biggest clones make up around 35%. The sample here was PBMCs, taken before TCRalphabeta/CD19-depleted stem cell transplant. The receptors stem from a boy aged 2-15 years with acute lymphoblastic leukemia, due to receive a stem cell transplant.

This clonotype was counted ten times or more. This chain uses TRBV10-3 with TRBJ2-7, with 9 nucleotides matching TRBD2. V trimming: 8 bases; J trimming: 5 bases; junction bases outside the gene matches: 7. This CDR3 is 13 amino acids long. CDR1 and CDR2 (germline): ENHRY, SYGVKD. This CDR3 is CAIGGLAGDEQYF. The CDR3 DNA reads TGTGCCATCGGGGGATTAGCGGGAGACGAGCAGTACTTC.

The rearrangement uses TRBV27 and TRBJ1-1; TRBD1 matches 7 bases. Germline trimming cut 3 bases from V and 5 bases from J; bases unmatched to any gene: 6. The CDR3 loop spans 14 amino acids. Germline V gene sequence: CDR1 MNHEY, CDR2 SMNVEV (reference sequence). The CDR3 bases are TGTGCCAGCAGTTTTTACGACAGGGTGACTGAAGCTTTCTTT. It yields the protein CASSFYDRVTEAFF.

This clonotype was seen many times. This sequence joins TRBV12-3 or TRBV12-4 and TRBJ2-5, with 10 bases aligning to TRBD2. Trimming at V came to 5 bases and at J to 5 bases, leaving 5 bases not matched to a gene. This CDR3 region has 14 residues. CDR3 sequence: CASSPGLALETQYF. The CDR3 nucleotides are TGTGCCAGCAGTCCGGGACTAGCGTTGGAGACCCAGTACTTC.

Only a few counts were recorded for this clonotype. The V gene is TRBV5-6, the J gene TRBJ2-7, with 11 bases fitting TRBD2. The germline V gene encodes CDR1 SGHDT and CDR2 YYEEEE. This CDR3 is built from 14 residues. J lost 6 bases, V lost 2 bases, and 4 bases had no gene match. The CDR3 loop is CASSFGTSGLEQYF. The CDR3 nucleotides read TGTGCCAGCAGCTTCGGGACTAGCGGACTCGAGCAGTACTTC.

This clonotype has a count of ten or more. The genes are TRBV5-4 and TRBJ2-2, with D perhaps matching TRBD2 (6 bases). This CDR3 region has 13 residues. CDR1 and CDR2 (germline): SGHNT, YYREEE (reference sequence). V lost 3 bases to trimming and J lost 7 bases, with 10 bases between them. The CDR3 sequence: CASSSFGGGELFF. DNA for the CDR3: TGTGCCAGCAGCTCCTTCGGGGGCGGGGAGCTGTTTTTT.

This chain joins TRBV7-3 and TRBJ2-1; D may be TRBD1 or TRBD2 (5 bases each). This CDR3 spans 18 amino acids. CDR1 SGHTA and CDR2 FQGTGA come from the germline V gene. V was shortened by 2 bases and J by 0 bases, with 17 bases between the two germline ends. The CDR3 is CASSLRGLSGTSYNEQFF. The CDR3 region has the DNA TGTGCCAGCAGCTTACGGGGCTTATCGGGAACCTCCTACAATGAGCAGTTCTTC.

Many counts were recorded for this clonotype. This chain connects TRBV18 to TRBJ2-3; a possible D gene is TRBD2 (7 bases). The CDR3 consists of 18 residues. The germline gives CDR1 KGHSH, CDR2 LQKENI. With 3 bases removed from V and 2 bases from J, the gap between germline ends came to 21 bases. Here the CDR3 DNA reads TGTGCCAGCTCACCGCGTTTAAGCGGGACACCTACCACAGATACGCAGTATTTT. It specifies CASSPRLSGTPTTDTQYF. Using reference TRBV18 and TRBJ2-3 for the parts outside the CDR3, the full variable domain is NAGVMQNPRHLVRRRGQEARLRCSPMKGHSHVYWYRQLPEEGLKFMVYLQKENIIDESGMPKERFSAEFPKEGPSILRIQQVVRGDSAAYFCASSPRLSGTPTTDTQYFGPGTRLTVL.

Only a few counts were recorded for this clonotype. CDR3: CSARGGRALGEQYF. The CDR3 DNA is TGCAGTGCTAGGGGCGGGAGGGCCTTAGGCGAGCAGTACTTC. The chain is built from TRBV20-1 and TRBJ2-7, with 9 bases aligning to TRBD2. J was trimmed by 6 bases and V by 3 bases; bases with no gene match: 9. CDR1 is DFQATT and CDR2 is SNEGSKA in the germline V gene (reference sequence). The CDR3 length is 14 residues.

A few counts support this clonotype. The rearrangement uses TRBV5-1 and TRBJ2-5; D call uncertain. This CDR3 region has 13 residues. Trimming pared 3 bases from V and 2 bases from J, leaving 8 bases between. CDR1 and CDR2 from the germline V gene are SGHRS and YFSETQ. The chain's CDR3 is CASSSREQETQYF. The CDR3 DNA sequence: TGCGCCAGCAGCTCCAGAGAACAAGAGACCCAGTACTTC.

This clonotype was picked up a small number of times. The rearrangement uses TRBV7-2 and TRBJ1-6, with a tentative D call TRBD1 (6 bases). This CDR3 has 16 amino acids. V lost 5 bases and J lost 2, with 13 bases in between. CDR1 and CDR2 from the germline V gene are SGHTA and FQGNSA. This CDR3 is CASSIRPGAYNSPLHF. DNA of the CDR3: TGTGCCAGCAGCATACGTCCAGGGGCCTATAATTCACCCCTCCACTTT.

CDR3 sequence (DNA): TGTGCCACCCAAGGGACTAGCGGGAGGGTTTATGAGCAGTTCTTC. As protein: CATQGTSGRVYEQFF. The chain has TRBV24-1 and TRBJ2-1; 16 bases agree with TRBD2. V was clipped by 9 bases and J by 8 bases; unmatched bases: 6. Germline values: CDR1 KGHDR, CDR2 SFDVKD. The CDR3 has 15 residues.

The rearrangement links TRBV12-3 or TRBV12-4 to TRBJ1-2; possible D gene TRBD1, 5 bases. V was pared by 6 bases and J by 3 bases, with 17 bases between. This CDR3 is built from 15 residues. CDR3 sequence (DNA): TGTGCCAGCAGCCTATTCGGGGGGGTAGACTATGGCTACACCTTC. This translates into CASSLFGGVDYGYTF.

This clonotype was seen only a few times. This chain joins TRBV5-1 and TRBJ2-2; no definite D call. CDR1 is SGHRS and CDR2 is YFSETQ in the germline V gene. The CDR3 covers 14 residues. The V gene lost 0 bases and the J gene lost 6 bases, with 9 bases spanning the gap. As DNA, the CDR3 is TGCGCCAGCAGCTTGGAGCGAATCCCCGGGGAGCTGTTTTTT. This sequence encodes CASSLERIPGELFF.

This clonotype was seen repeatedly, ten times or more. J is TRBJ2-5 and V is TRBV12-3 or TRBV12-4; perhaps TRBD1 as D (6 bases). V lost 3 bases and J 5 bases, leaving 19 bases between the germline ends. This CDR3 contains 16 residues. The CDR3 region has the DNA TGTGCCAGCAGTTTCAGGACAGAGGGGTCTCGCGAGACCCAGTACTTC. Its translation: CASSFRTEGSRETQYF.

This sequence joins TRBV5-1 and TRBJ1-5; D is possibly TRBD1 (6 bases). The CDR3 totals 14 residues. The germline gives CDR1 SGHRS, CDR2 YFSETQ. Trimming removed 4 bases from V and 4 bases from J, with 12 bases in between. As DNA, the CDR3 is TGCGCCAGCAGCCAGGGGACGGATAATCAGCCCCAGCATTTT. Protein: CASSQGTDNQPQHF.

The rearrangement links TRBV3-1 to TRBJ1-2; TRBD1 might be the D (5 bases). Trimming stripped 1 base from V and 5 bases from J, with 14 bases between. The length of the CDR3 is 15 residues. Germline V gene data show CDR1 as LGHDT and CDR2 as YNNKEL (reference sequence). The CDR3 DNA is TGTGCCAGCAGCCAAGTCCCGGCAGGGTGGTATGGCTACACCTTC. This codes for CASSQVPAGWYGYTF.

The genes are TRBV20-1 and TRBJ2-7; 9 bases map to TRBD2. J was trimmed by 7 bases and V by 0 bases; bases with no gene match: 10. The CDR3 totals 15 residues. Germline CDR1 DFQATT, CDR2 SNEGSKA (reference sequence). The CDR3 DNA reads TGCAGTGCTAGAGATTTAATAGCGGGAGAGGGGGAGCAGTACTTC. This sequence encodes CSARDLIAGEGEQYF.

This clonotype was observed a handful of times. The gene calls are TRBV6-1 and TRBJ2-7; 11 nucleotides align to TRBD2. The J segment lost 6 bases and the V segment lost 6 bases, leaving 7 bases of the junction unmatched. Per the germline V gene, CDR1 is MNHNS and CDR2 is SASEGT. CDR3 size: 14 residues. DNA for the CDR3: TGTGCCAGCAGATTTAGCGGGGGGGTGGGCGAGCAGTACTTC. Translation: CASRFSGGVGEQYF.

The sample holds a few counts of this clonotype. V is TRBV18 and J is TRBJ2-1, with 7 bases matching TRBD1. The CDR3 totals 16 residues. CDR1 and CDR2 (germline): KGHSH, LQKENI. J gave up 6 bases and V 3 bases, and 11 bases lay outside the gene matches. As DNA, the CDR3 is TGTGCCAGCTCACCCGCGACAGGGAGAAGGGGCAATGAGCAGTTCTTC. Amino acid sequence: CASSPATGRRGNEQFF.

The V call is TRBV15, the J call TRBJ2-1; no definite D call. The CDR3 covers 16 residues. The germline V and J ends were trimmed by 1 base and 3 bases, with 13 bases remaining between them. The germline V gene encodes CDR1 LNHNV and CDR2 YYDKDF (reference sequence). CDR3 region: CATSRVRIAIYNEQFF. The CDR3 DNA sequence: TGTGCCACCAGCAGAGTTAGAATAGCTATCTACAATGAGCAGTTCTTC. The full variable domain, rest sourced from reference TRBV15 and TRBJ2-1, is DAMVIQNPRYQVTQFGKPVTLSCSQTLNHNVMYWYQQKSSQAPKLLFHYYDKDFNNEADTPDNFQSRRPNTSFCFLDIRSPGLGDTAMYLCATSRVRIAIYNEQFFGPGTRLTVL.

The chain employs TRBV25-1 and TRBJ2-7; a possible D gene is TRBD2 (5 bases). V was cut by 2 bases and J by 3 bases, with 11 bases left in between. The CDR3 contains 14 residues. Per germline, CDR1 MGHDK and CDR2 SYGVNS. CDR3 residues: CASSEGSRLYEQYF. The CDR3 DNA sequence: TGTGCCAGCAGTGAAGGGAGCAGGCTCTACGAGCAGTACTTC.

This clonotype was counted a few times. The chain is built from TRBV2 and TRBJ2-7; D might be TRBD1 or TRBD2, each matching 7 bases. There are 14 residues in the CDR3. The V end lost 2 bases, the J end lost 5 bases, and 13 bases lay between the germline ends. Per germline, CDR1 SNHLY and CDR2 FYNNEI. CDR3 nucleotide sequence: TGTGCCAGCAGTGAAACGCCAGGGGGGGACGAGCAGTACTTC. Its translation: CASSETPGGDEQYF. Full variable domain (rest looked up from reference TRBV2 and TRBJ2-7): EPEVTQTPSHQVTQMGQEVILRCVPISNHLYFYWYRQILGQKVEFLVSFYNNEISEKSEIFDDQFSVERPDGSNFTLKIRSTKLEDSAMYFCASSETPGGDEQYFGPGTRLTVT.

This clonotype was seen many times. As DNA, the CDR3 is TGCGCCAGCAGCCCCCCCCCTCCACCCTCTGGGGCCAACGTCCTGACTTTC. Its translation: CASSPPPPPSGANVLTF. The chain employs TRBV5-1 and TRBJ2-6, with D uncertain. The V gene's germline CDR1 is SGHRS and CDR2 YFSETQ. V was shortened by 4 bases and J by 0 bases, with 14 bases between the two germline ends. The CDR3 contains 17 residues.

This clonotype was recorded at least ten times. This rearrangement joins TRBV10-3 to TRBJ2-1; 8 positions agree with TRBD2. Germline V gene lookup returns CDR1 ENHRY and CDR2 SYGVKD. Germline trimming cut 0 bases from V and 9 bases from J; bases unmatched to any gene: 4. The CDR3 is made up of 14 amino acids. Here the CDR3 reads CAISESGLGVEQFF. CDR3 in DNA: TGTGCCATCAGTGAGTCGGGACTAGGTGTTGAGCAGTTCTTC.

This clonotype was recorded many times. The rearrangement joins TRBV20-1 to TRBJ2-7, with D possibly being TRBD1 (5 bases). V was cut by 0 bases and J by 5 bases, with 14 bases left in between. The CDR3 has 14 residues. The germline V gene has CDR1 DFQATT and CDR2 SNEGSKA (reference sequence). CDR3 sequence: CSARDPAGWNEQYF. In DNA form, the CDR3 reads TGCAGTGCTAGAGATCCCGCAGGGTGGAACGAGCAGTACTTC.

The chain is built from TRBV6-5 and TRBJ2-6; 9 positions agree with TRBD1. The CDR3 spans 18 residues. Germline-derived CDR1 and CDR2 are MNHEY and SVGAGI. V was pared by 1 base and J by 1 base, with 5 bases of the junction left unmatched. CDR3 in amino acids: CASSYLGTGFSGANVLTF. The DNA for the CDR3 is TGTGCCAGCAGTTACTTAGGGACAGGGTTTTCTGGGGCCAACGTCCTGACTTTC.

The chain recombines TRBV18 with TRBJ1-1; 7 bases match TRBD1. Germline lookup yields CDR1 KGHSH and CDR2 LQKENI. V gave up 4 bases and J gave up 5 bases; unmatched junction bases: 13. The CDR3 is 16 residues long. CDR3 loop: CASSLPDRRGITEAFF. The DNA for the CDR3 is TGTGCCAGCTCACTCCCGGACAGGCGGGGTATAACTGAAGCTTTCTTT.

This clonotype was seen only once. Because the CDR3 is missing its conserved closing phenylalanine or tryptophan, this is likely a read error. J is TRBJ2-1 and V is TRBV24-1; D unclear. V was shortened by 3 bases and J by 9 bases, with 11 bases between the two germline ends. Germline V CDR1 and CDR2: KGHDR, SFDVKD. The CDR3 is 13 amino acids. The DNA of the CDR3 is TGTGCCACCAGTGATCCCACTGGGTTTGAGCAGTTCGTC. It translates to CATSDPTGFEQFV.

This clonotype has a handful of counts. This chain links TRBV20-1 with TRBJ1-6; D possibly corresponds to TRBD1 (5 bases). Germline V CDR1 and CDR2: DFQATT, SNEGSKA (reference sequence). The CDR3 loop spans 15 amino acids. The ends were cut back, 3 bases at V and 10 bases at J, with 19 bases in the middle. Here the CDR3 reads CSASSWAGSTSPLHF. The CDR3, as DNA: TGCAGTGCTAGTTCGTGGGCAGGGAGTACGTCACCCCTCCACTTT.

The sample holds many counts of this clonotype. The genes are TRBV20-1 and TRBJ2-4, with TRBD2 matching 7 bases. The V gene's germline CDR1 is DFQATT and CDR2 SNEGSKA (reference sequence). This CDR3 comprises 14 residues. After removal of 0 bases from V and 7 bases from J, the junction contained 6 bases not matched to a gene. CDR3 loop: CSARDAGAQNIQYF. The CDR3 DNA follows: TGCAGTGCTAGAGATGCGGGAGCGCAGAACATTCAGTACTTC.